These 16 T cell receptor beta chains share one sample of origin, sequenced in a study of T cells in narcolepsy. Sequenced by immunoSEQ multiplex PCR; TCRdb stores in-frame clones only, minus some. The sample consists of roughly 8,100 clones, around 61% of them appearing once. The sample taken for sequencing was CD45RA- memory CD8+ T cells from PBMCs. The receptor source for this set is a human donor with narcolepsy.

In this sample, this clone turned up a few times. The genes are TRBV19 and TRBJ2-7; D perhaps matches TRBD1 (5 bases). The CDR3 loop spans 13 amino acids. Deletions cut 10 bases from V and 7 bases from J, with 20 bases between. The germline gives CDR1 LNHDA, CDR2 SQIVND (reference sequence). The CDR3 spells CATSPEQVGEQYF. In DNA form, the CDR3 reads TGTGCCACCTCCCCGGAACAGGTCGGAGAGCAGTACTTC.

The V and J genes are TRBV4-2 and TRBJ2-7; 11 nucleotides agree with TRBD2. CDR3 length: 16 amino acids. In germline, CDR1 is LGHNA, CDR2 YNFKEQ. V shed 1 base, J shed 4 bases, and the junction held 6 bases outside the gene matches. CDR3 DNA sequence: TGTGCCAGCAGCCAAGCCGTAGCGGGGGGGATTTACGAGCAGTACTTC. Translation: CASSQAVAGGIYEQYF.

As to this clone: A read error may account for a junction end that differs from germline. The gene calls are TRBV5-5 and TRBJ2-7, with 7 bases matching TRBD1. The CDR3 has 16 amino acids. Germline lookup yields CDR1 SGHKS and CDR2 YYEKEE (reference sequence). The CDR3 DNA follows: TGCGCCAGCAGCCAAGATAGTACAGGGGCTTCCTACGAGCAGTACTTC. This sequence encodes CASSQDSTGASYEQYF.

This clone was picked up one time. The chain is built from TRBV6-5 and TRBJ2-1; 8 bases are a match to TRBD1. Germline V gene sequence: CDR1 MNHEY, CDR2 SVGAGI. This CDR3 has 15 amino acids. V dropped 5 bases and J dropped 7; count of bases not matched to a gene: 10. The CDR3, as DNA: TGTGCCAGCAGTGCCTCCGGGACAGGTATGAATGAGCAGTTCTTC. Its translation is CASSASGTGMNEQFF.

This clone turned up a few times. The chain couples TRBV28 to TRBJ2-6; D uncertain. The CDR3 sequence is 15 residues long. The V end was cut by 2 bases, the J end by 0 bases, with 5 bases between. CDR1 and CDR2 from the germline V gene are MDHEN and SYDVKM. CDR3 nucleotides: TGTGCCAGCAGTTTAGCCAGCTCTGGGGCCAACGTCCTGACTTTC. Its translation: CASSLASSGANVLTF.

The chain carries TRBV7-9 and TRBJ2-1; D gene ambiguous. Germline values: CDR1 SEHNR, CDR2 FQNEAQ (reference sequence). The CDR3 sequence is 16 residues long. V shed 5 bases and J shed 7 bases, with 21 bases lying between them. DNA for the CDR3: TGTGCCAGCAGCGGTGGGGATGGGGTCGCCCGGAATGAGCAGTTCTTC. Its protein product is CASSGGDGVARNEQFF.

J is TRBJ2-3 and V is TRBV30; TRBD2 matches at 7 bases. V trimming: 7 bases; J trimming: 6 bases; junction bases outside the gene matches: 13. Looked up from germline, CDR1 is GTSNPN and CDR2 is SVGIG (reference sequence). The CDR3 sequence is 14 residues long. CDR3 amino acids: CAFNNGLGTDTQYF. DNA of the CDR3: TGTGCCTTCAATAACGGACTAGGGACCGATACGCAGTATTTT.

This chain links TRBV6-6 with TRBJ2-5; 9 nucleotides agree with TRBD2. Germline CDR1 reads MNHNY; CDR2 reads SVGAGI (reference sequence). The V segment lost 3 bases and the J segment 4 bases; nucleotides outside the gene matches: 3. The CDR3 is made up of 14 amino acids. CDR3 in DNA: TGTGCCAGCAGTTATTTTAGCGGGGGAGAGACCCAGTACTTC. It translates to CASSYFSGGETQYF.

Worth noting for this clone: The sample holds other DNA sequences that translate to the same CDR3. This chain uses TRBV10-3 with TRBJ2-5; 7 bases line up with TRBD1. Trimming removed 7 bases from V and 2 bases from J; junction bases left unmatched: 7. This CDR3 comprises 14 residues. Germline V lookup: CDR1 ENHRY, CDR2 SYGVKD. In DNA, the CDR3 is TGTGCCATCAATCTACAGGGGTCACAAGAGACCCAGTACTTC. It encodes CAINLQGSQETQYF.

The V and J genes are TRBV4-3 and TRBJ2-2, with 7 nucleotides matching TRBD2. Germline CDR1 LGHNA, CDR2 YSLEER. The CDR3 extends over 15 amino acids. V lost 4 bases to trimming and J lost 6 bases; unmatched junction nucleotides: 8. DNA for the CDR3: TGCGCCAGCAGCCGAGGGGAGGGAGAGGCCGGGGAGCTGTTTTTT. It codes for CASSRGEGEAGELFF.

This clone was seen a handful of times. The chain is built from TRBV6-6 and TRBJ2-7; 11 bases line up with TRBD2. V was clipped by 0 bases and J by 2 bases; unmatched bases: 0. Germline V gene data show CDR1 as MNHNY and CDR2 as SVGAGI (reference sequence). The CDR3 is made up of 15 amino acids. CDR3 sequence reads: CASSYSSGGAYEQYF. The CDR3 nucleotides read TGTGCCAGCAGTTACTCTAGCGGGGGGGCCTACGAGCAGTACTTC.

The chain joins TRBV30 to TRBJ1-2; the D is unclear. The CDR3 spans 13 residues. V lost 1 base and J lost 3, with 9 bases in between. Germline loops: CDR1 GTSNPN, CDR2 SVGIG (reference sequence). In DNA, the CDR3 is TGTGCCTGGAGTGCTAGGGAGTACTATGGCTACACCTTC. It specifies CAWSAREYYGYTF.

The J gene is TRBJ2-3, the V gene TRBV19; the D gene is possibly TRBD2 (6 bases). Per the germline V gene, CDR1 is LNHDA and CDR2 is SQIVND (reference sequence). With 7 bases removed from V and 4 bases from J, the gap between germline ends came to 12 bases. The CDR3 runs 13 residues. CDR3 nucleotide sequence: TGTGCCAGTAACAACGGCGGGGCAGATACGCAGTATTTT. The encoded protein is CASNNGGADTQYF.

The V gene is TRBV7-6, the J gene TRBJ1-1; D gene unclear. The V gene lost 5 bases and the J gene lost 8 bases, with 12 bases spanning the gap. CDR3 length: 12 residues. The germline CDR1 and CDR2 sequences are SGHVS and FNYEAQ. CDR3 nucleotides: TGTGCCAGCAGCCGGAGTCCTCTCGAAGCTTTCTTT. This codes for CASSRSPLEAFF.

This clone was observed a handful of times. The gene calls are TRBV6-6 and TRBJ1-1; no definite D call. Germline assignment: CDR1 MNHNY and CDR2 SVGAGI (reference sequence). Deletions cut 2 bases from V and 4 bases from J, with 5 bases between. The CDR3 is 12 residues long. The CDR3 region has the DNA TGTGCCAGCAGTTACATCGGCACTGAAGCTTTCTTT. Protein product: CASSYIGTEAFF.

This chain uses TRBV10-3 with TRBJ2-5; D is unresolved. With 7 bases removed from V and 3 bases from J, the gap between germline ends came to 3 bases. This CDR3 region has 10 residues. Germline V gene lookup returns CDR1 ENHRY and CDR2 SYGVKD. CDR3 sequence: CAIIKETQYF. The CDR3 bases are TGTGCCATCATCAAAGAGACCCAGTACTTC.